This TCR beta chain was profiled in a study of T cell changes during pregnancy in multiple sclerosis. This CDR3 is built from 16 residues. V was clipped by 0 bases and J by 3 bases, with 13 bases between them. Germline assignment: CDR1 KGHSH and CDR2 LQKENI. Measured with immunoSEQ multiplex PCR; TCRdb has only the in-frame clones, and not every one. The sample has 42,000 or so clones, 90% seen once. The clonotype was recovered from a female donor with multiple sclerosis, enrolled in a pregnancy study. V usage is TRBV18 and J usage is TRBJ2-3; the D gene is possibly TRBD1 (5 bases). The input for sequencing was CD8+ T cells from peripheral blood mononuclear cells, taken in the first trimester of pregnancy. The CDR3 region is CASSPPVGDLTDTQYF. In nucleotides, the CDR3 is TGTGCCAGCTCACCACCGGTAGGGGATTTGACAGATACGCAGTATTTT.